This TCR beta chain was found in a study of cytotoxic CD8 clonotypes in ibrutinib-treated CLL. Libraries were prepared by immunoSEQ multiplex PCR; TCRdb keeps only in-frame clonotypes and omits some of them. The sample records about 140,000 clones, 77% being singletons. CDR3 length equals 14 residues. V was clipped by 3 bases and J by 6 bases; unmatched bases: 5. The germline V gene has CDR1 SGHTS and CDR2 YDEGEE. This sequence was found in a human donor with chronic lymphocytic leukemia. The sequences come from PBMCs, collected after 12 months of ibrutinib treatment. The rearrangement uses TRBV5-8 and TRBJ2-1; 8 bases are a match to TRBD1. CDR3 bases: TGTGCCAGCAGCTGGACAGGGCCCCTCAATGAGCAGTTCTTC. This sequence encodes CASSWTGPLNEQFF.